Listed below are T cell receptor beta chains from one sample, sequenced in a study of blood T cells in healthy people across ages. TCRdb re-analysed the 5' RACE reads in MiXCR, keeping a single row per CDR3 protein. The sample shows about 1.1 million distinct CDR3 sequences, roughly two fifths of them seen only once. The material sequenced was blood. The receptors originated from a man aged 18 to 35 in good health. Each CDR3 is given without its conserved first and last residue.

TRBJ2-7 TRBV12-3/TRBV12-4 ASSQGGLGYNEQY
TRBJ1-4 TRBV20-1 SAREPTNNEKLF
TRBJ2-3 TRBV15 ATSGPGRGGDTQY
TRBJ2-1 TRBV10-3 AISERDRYNEQF
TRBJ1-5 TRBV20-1 SAQMGGQPQH
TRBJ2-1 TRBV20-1 SARVGSAHHNEQF
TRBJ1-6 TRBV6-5 ASSDTRYNSPLH
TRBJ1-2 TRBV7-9 ASSRTRSYGYT
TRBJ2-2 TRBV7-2 ASSSGTSPGELF
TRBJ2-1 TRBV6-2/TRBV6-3 ASGRTYNEQF
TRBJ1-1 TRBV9 ASSFGTGSTEAF
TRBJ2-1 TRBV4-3 ASSQDQGMGNEQF
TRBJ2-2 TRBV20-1 SARPSNTGELF
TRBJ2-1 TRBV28 ASSPLLGQGANEQF
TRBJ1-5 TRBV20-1 SACRDRGTYSNQPQH
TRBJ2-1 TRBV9 ASSVDGRAGLYEQF